This T cell receptor beta chain was sequenced for a study of T cells after somatic rescue of genetic block. The data were produced by immunoSEQ multiplex PCR, yet TCRdb's version contains in-frame clones alone and is incomplete. Of roughly 65,000 clones listed, less than 95% are singletons. As to this clone: At one end, the junction sequence differs from germline, possibly due to a read error.

The CDR3 totals 15 residues. From germline, CDR1 is SSHAT and CDR2 FNYEAQ (reference sequence). V is TRBV7-7 and J is TRBJ2-2; 8 bases are a match to TRBD2. The sequence was obtained from a man in his forties or fifties. Sequencing input: peripheral blood mononuclear cells (PBMCs). CDR3 residues: CASSFSGGPNGELFF. In nucleotides, the CDR3 is TGTGCTAGCAGCTTTTCGGGGGGGCCAAACGGGGAGCTGTTTTTT.